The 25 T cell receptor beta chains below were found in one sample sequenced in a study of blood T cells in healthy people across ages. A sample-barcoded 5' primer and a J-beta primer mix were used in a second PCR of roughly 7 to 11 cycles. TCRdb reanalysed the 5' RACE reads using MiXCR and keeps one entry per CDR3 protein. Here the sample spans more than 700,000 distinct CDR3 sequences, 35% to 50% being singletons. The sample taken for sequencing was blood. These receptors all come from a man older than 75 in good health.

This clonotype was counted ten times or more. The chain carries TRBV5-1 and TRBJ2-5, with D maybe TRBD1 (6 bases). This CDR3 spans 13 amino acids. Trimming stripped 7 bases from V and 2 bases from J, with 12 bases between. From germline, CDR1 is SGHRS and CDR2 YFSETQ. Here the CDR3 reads CASARGQQETQYF. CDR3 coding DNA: TGCGCCAGCGCCCGTGGACAGCAAGAGACCCAGTACTTC.

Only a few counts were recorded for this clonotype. DNA of the CDR3: TGTGCCAGCAGCTTTTCGTCAGGGATGGCTGGGGCCAACGTCCTGACTTTC. Protein sequence: CASSFSSGMAGANVLTF. The chain couples TRBV7-9 to TRBJ2-6; TRBD1 is a possible D gene (5 bases). V shed 3 bases and J shed 2 bases, with 14 bases lying between them. Germline CDR1 is SEHNR and CDR2 is FQNEAQ (reference sequence). The CDR3 is made up of 17 amino acids.

The CDR3 DNA sequence: TGCAGTGCGGGGGAACAGGGCTATAATTCACCCCTCCACTTT. This gives the protein CSAGEQGYNSPLHF. This chain links TRBV20-1 with TRBJ1-6; weak D call: TRBD1 (6 bases). The CDR3 runs to 14 residues. Looked up from germline, CDR1 is DFQATT and CDR2 is SNEGSKA (reference sequence). V was shortened by 6 bases and J by 3 bases, with 12 bases between the two germline ends.

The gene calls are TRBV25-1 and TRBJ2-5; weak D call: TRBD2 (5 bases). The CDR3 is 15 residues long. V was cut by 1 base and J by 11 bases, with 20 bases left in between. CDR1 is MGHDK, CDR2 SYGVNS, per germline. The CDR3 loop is CASSEFRTSIYEQYF. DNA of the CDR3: TGTGCCAGCAGTGAATTTCGGACTTCGATCTATGAGCAGTACTTC.

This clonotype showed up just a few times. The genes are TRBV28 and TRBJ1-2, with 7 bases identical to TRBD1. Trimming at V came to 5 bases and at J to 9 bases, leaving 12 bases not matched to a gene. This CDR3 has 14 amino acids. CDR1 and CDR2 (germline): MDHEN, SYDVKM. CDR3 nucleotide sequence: TGTGCCAGCAGTCCCCAGAACAGGGGAGGACGCTACACCTTC. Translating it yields CASSPQNRGGRYTF.

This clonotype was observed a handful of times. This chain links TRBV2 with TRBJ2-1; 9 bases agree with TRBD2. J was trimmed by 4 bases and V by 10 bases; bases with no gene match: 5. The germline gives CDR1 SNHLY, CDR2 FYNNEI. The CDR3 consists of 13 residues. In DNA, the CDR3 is TGTGCCACCCGGACTAGCGCGTACAATGAGCAGTTCTTC. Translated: CATRTSAYNEQFF.

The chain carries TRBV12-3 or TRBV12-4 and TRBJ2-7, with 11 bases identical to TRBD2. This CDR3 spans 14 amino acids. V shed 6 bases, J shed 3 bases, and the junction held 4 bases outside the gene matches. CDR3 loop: CASRTSGSNYEQYF. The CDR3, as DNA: TGTGCCAGCAGAACTAGCGGGAGTAACTACGAGCAGTACTTC.

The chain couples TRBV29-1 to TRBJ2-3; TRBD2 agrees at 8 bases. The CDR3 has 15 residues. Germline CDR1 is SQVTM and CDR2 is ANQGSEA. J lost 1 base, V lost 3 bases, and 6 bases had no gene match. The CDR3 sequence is CSVEPPAGGTDTQYF. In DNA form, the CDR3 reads TGCAGCGTTGAGCCCCCAGCGGGGGGCACAGATACGCAGTATTTT.

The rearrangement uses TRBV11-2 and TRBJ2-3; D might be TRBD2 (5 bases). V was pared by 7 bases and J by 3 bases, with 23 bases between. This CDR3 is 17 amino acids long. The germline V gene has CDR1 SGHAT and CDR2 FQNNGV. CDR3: CASTRGSSAPETDTQYF. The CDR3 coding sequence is TGTGCCAGCACCAGAGGAAGTAGCGCCCCCGAAACAGATACGCAGTATTTT.

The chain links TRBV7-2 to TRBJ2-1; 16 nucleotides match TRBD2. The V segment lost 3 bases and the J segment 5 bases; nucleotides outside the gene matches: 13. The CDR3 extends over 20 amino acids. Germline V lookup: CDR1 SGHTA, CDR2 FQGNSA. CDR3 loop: CASSFWGLAGGLGVNNEQFF. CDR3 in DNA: TGTGCCAGCAGCTTTTGGGGACTAGCGGGAGGGCTGGGGGTAAACAATGAGCAGTTCTTC.

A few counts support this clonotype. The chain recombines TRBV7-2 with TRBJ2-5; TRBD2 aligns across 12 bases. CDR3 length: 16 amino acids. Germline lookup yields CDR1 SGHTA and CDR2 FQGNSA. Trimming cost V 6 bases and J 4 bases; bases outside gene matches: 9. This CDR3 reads CASSALAGGPLETQYF. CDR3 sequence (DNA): TGTGCCAGCAGTGCCCTAGCGGGAGGGCCGTTAGAGACCCAGTACTTC.

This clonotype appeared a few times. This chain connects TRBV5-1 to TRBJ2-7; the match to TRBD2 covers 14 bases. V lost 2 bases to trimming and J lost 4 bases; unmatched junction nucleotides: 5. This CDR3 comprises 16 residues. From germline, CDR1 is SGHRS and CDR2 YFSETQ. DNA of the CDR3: TGCGCCAGCAGCTTTGGGACTAGCGGGAGTCTGTACGAGCAGTACTTC. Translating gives CASSFGTSGSLYEQYF.

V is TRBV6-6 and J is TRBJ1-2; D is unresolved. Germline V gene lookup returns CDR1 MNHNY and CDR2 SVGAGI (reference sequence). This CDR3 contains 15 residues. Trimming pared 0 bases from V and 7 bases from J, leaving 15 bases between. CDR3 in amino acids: CASSYSFASSGGYTF. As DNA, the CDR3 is TGTGCCAGCAGTTACTCGTTTGCTTCATCGGGTGGCTACACCTTC.

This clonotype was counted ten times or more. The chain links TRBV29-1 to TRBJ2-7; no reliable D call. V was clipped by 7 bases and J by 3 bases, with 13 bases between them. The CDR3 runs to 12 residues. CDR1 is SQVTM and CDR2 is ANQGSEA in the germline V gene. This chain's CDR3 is CSAGPGRYEQYF. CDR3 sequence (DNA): TGCAGCGCCGGACCGGGCCGCTACGAGCAGTACTTC.

DNA of the CDR3: TGTGCCAGCAGTTTTCTCGAGGGTTACGAGCAGTACTTC. Amino acid sequence: CASSFLEGYEQYF. V usage is TRBV27 and J usage is TRBJ2-7, with a possible D match to TRBD2 (5 bases). The CDR3 has 13 residues. V was pared by 3 bases and J by 4 bases, with 10 bases between. CDR1 and CDR2 from the germline V gene are MNHEY and SMNVEV (reference sequence).

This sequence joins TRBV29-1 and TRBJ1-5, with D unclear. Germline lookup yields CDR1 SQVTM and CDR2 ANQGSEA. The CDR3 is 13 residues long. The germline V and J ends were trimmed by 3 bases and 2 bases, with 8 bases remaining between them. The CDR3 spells CSVEPGGNQPQHF. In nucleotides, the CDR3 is TGCAGCGTTGAGCCCGGGGGCAATCAGCCCCAGCATTTT.

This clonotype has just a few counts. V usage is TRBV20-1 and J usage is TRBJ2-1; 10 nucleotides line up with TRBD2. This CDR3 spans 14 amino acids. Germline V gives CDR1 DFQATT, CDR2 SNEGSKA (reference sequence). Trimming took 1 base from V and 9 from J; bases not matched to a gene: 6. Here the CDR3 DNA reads TGCAGTGCTAGAGGGCTAGCGGGAGTGCCTGAGCAGTTCTTC. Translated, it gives CSARGLAGVPEQFF.

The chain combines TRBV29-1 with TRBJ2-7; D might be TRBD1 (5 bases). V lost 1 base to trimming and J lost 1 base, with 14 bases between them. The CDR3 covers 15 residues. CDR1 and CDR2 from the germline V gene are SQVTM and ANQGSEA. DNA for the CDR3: TGCAGCGTTGAAGGCATAGGGGATAGGTCCTACGAGCAGTACTTC. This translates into CSVEGIGDRSYEQYF.

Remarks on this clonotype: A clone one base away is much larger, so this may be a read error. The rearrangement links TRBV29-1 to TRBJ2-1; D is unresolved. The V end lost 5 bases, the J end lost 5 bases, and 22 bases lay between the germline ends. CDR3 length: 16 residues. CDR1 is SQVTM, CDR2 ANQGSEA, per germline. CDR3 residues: CSVRGFRGRGDNEQFF. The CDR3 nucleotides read TGCAGCGTTCGAGGTTTTCGCGGACGAGGAGACAATGAGCAGTTCTTC.

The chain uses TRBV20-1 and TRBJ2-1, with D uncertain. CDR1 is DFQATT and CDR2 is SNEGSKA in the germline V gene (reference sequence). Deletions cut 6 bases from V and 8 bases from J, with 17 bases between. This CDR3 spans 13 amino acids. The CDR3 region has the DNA TGCAGTGCCCCCGCCGGCGGCAAAGATGAGCAGTTCTTC. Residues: CSAPAGGKDEQFF.

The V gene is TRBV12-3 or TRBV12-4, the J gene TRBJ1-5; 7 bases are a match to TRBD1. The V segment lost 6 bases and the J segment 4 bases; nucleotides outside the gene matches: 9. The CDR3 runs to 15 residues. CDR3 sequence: CASRVTGVGNQPQHF. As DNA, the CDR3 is TGTGCCAGCAGGGTAACAGGGGTAGGGAATCAGCCCCAGCATTTT.

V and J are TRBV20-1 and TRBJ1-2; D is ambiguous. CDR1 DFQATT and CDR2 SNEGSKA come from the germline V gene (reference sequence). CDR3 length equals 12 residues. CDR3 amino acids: CSRLLYGDGYTF. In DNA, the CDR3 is TGCAGCCGCCTCTTGTATGGGGATGGCTACACCTTC.

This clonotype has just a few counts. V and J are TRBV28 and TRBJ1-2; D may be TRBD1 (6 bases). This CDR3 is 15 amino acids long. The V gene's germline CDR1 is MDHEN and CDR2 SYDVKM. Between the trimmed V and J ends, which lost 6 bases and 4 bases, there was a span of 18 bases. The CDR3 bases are TGTGCCAGCAGGGACACTCGGACAGCACTCTATGGCTACACCTTC. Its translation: CASRDTRTALYGYTF.

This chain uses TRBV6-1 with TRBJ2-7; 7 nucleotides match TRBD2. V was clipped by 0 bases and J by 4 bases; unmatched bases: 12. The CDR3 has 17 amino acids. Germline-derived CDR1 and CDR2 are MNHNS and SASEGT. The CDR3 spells CASSEALGGDGTYEQYF. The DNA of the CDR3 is TGTGCCAGCAGTGAAGCGCTGGGAGGGGATGGGACTTACGAGCAGTACTTC.

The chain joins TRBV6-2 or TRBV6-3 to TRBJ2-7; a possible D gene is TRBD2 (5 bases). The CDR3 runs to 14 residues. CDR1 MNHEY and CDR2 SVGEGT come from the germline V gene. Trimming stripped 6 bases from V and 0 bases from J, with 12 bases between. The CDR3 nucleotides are TGTGCCAGCAGGCGGGCCGGGGACTCCTACGAGCAGTACTTC. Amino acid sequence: CASRRAGDSYEQYF.